Each of the 6 T cell receptor beta chains below was sequenced from the same sample in a study of T cells expressing NK-cell markers. TCRdb reprocessed the 5' RACE reads; each CDR3 protein has one entry and no DNA is given. The table for this sample gives about 460,000 distinct CDR3 sequences. The sequenced sample was blood T cells: a sorted CD56 or NKG2C T cell subset, CD4+ or CD8+ T cells, or bulk PBMC T cells (not recorded which). These receptors all stem from a woman aged 50 to 60 in good health.

The chain uses TRBV6-1 and TRBJ1-2. This CDR3 has 18 amino acids. Germline CDR1 and CDR2: MNHNS and SASEGT. The CDR3 sequence: CASSAPATGPKSFYGYTF.

The gene calls are TRBV30 and TRBJ2-3; TCRdb returns TRBD2, unconfirmable since there is no DNA. The CDR3 length is 14 residues. CDR1 GTSNPN and CDR2 SVGIG come from the germline V gene (reference sequence). CDR3 in amino acids: CAWTFGGSSDTQYF.

The chain uses TRBV7-8 and TRBJ2-2; the D call of TRBD2 rests on TCRdb alone, since no DNA is present to check it. The CDR3 contains 16 residues. The V gene's germline CDR1 is SGHVS and CDR2 FQNEAQ. CDR3: CASSQRAGSNTGELFF.

The genes are TRBV5-1 and TRBJ2-3; TCRdb reports TRBD1, a call that lacks DNA to check it against. Per the germline V gene, CDR1 is SGHRS and CDR2 is YFSETQ. The CDR3 totals 16 residues. The CDR3 reads CASSHGTGPGTDTQYF.

J is TRBJ2-1 and V is TRBV5-1; checking the TCRdb D call of TRBD2 is not possible without DNA. The CDR3 spans 14 residues. The germline V gene has CDR1 SGHRS and CDR2 YFSETQ. The CDR3 reads CASSLRESDNEQFF.

The genes are TRBV14 and TRBJ2-7; the TCRdb call, TRBD1, lacks DNA for checking. Germline lookup yields CDR1 SGHDN and CDR2 FVKESK. The CDR3 is 13 amino acids. CDR3 region: CASSPRVEGEQYF.